This TCR beta chain was retrieved from a study of beta chain features in type 1 diabetes (dated by TCRdb to 2016 to 2019). Broadly, across the study: Patients and healthy donors did not differ in mean age, gender distribution, total cell number or subset yield. Regulatory and stem cell-like memory subsets were isolated from only 8 patients and about eight healthy donors, whereas naive and central memory subsets came from all 30 or so donors. Across all samples, about 110 million sorted cells were examined, and cell number per subset correlated strongly with RNA yield. In the study, TCRB repertoires of sorted circulating CD4+ T cell subsets from recently diagnosed type 1 diabetes patients were compared with those of matched healthy donors.

A single peripheral blood draw of approximately 120 mL on average was collected from each donor into heparinised tubes. A BD FACSAria II and a panel including CD45RO, CCR7, CD25, CD127, CD95 and CD27 were used to sort naive, central memory, regulatory and stem cell-like memory CD4+ T cells. All sorted populations exceeded 98% purity. PBMCs were separated immediately by Lymphoprep density gradient centrifugation and were stained directly, without being cultured. To minimize batch effects, samples were stained and sorted in pairs, one healthy donor with one patient per experiment. The High Capacity cDNA Reverse Transcription Kit was used to reverse transcribe all of the isolated RNA, meaning that expressed TCRB transcripts were what got sequenced. Naive, central memory and regulatory T cell samples underwent deep immunoSEQ sequencing, averaging around 3.6 million total reads per sample. After sorted cells were lysed in RLT buffer, RNA was extracted with DNase-treated RNeasy Micro or Mini kits, with the choice depending on cell number. Each cell subset was processed separately to prevent cross-contamination, with patient and healthy donor samples processed together. The immunoSEQ multiplex PCR was used to amplify TCRB sequences from cDNA, yielding 87-bp fragments that span the CDR3 region. Amplicons were sequenced on the Illumina HiSeq platform. As for how the authors treated the data: PCR bias was computationally corrected using synthetic template baselines, reads within Hamming distance 2 were collapsed, and singletons that could not be merged were discarded. Reads were aligned against IMGT so that V, D and J genes, CDR3 length and insertions or deletions at six rearrangement sites could be assigned. Clonotype counts were normalized to sorted cell number within each subset before computing true diversity and Gini coefficients with the tcR R package. Repertoire sharing was quantified using the overlap coefficient calculated on TCRB nucleotide sequences. Out-of-frame TCRB sequences from naive cells were analyzed to stand in for the pre-selection repertoire. Entries here come from immuneACCESS through TCRdb and include only in-frame sequences with V and J called. Some clones fail to appear in such tables; in the studies checked, an unresolved V gene covers under half of the shortfall, and the cause of the remainder is unknown. D and trimming come from the DNA, and the V and J calls and clone size come from that table. Present in this sample are roughly 340,000 clones, around an eighth of which were seen just once. About 0.015% of the sample is held by the ten biggest clonotypes.

In the case of this clone: Its target antigen remains unknown. The input lacks base qualities; no much larger clone sits a single base away.

The research as a whole found: PCR may preferentially amplify shorter templates, but because patient and control samples were amplified and corrected together, any resulting skew would affect both groups equally. Patients with type 1 diabetes made fewer insertions and deleted more nucleotides at VDJ recombination sites, implying thymic rearrangement abnormalities. Only small numbers of individuals were included in the HLA sub-analyses, which left unresolved whether HLA type had any influence on TCRB rearrangement. Naive, central memory and regulatory TCRB repertoires appeared to be more alike among patients than among healthy donors. In all four CD4+ subsets, TCRB CDR3 length was moderately but significantly shorter in type 1 diabetes patients. Because cDNA was sequenced instead of genomic DNA, activated cells with high expression could be over-represented, although the groups did not differ in activation or CD3 levels.

This clonotype originated in a woman aged 18 to 35 with type 1 diabetes. The sequenced sample consisted of naive CD4+ T cells from blood. Explained via the paper, the cell subset or site label denotes: true naive CD4+ T cells.

Read as DNA, the sequence is TGCGCCAGCAGAGGGAAGCGGACCTACGAGCAGTACTTC. This sequence encodes CASRGKRTYEQYF. Rearrangement joined TRBV10-2 to TRBJ2-7; possibly the D gene is TRBD2, per 5 matching bases. The CDR3 sequence holds 13 residues, the cysteine and phenylalanine included. Only the CDR3 portion is preserved as DNA: 39 bases, with reading frame beginning at the first base. Reading the germline V gene gives CDR1 WSHSY and CDR2 SAAADI. V was cut back by 6 bases and J by 2 bases, leaving a gap of 11 bases between them.